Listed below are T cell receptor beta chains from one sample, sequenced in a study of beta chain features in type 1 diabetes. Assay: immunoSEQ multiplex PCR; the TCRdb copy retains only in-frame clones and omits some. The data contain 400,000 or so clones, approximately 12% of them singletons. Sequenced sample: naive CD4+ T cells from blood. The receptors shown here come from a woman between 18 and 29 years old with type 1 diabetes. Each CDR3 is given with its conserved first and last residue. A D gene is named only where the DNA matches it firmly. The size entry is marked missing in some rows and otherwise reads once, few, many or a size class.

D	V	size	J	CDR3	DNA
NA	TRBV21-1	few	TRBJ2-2	CASRIQGGVYTGELFF	TGTGCCAGCAGAATTCAGGGCGGGGTTTACACCGGGGAGCTGTTTTTT
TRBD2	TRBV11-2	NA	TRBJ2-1	CASTGTRIINEQFF	TGTGCCAGTACCGGGACTAGAATAATCAATGAGCAGTTCTTC
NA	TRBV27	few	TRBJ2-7	CAMGGINEQYF	TGTGCCATGGGGGGAATCAACGAGCAGTACTTC
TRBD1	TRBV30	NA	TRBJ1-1	CAWIRTGGLKAFF	TGTGCCTGGATTCGGACAGGGGGTTTGAAAGCTTTCTTT
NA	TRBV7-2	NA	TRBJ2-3	CASSFGYQDTQYF	TGTGCCAGCAGCTTCGGGTACCAAGATACGCAGTATTTT
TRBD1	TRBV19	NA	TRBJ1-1	CASSILGTEDTEAFF	TGTGCCAGTAGTATTTTAGGGACAGAGGACACTGAAGCTTTCTTT
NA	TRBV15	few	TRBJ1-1	CATSRDREAEAFF	TGTGCCACCAGCAGAGACAGGGAGGCTGAAGCTTTCTTT
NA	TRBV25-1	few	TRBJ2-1	CASSQAGHTSHNEQFF	TGTGCCAGCAGCCAGGCGGGGCACACCTCCCACAATGAGCAGTTCTTC
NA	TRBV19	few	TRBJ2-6	CASSINRGSGANVLTF	TGTGCCAGTAGTATTAATCGCGGCTCTGGGGCCAACGTCCTGACTTTC
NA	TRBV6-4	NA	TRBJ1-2	CASRIPQRGGYTF	TGTGCCAGCAGGATTCCCCAGCGGGGTGGCTACACCTTC
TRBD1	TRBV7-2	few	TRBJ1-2	CASSGNTGGYGYTF	TGTGCCAGCAGCGGAAACACAGGGGGCTATGGCTACACCTTC
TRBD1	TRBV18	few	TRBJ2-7	CASSPQGTGLSYEQYF	TGTGCCAGCTCACCACAAGGGACAGGCCTTTCCTACGAGCAGTACTTC
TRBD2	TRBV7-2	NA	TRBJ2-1	CASSLGLAYNEQFF	TGTGCCAGCAGCCTGGGACTAGCCTACAATGAGCAGTTCTTC
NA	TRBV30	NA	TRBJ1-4	CASLYPPLREKLFF	TGTGCCTCCCTTTATCCCCCCTTACGGGAAAAACTGTTTTTT
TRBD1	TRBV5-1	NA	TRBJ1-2	CASSLTGEKYGYTF	TGCGCCAGCAGCTTGACAGGGGAGAAATATGGCTACACCTTC
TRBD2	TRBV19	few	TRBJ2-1	CASSANPTGLAGEQFF	TGTGCCAGTAGTGCGAACCCTACGGGACTAGCGGGAGAGCAGTTCTTC
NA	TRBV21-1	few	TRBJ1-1	CASSPDRLNTEAFF	TGTGCCAGCAGCCCGGACAGGTTGAACACTGAAGCTTTCTTT
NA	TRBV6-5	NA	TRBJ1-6	CASSTGVSSPLHF	TGTGCCAGCAGTACAGGCGTCTCCTCACCCCTCCACTTT
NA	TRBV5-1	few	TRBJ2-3	CASSRKMAESTDTQYF	TGCGCCAGCAGCCGTAAGATGGCGGAGAGCACAGATACGCAGTATTTT
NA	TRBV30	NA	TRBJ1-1	CAWGSGFNTEAFF	TGTGCCTGGGGTTCCGGGTTTAACACTGAAGCTTTCTTT
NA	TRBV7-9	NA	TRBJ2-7	CASSPTAAGRYEQYF	TGTGCCAGCTCCCCCACCGCGGCAGGGCGGTACGAGCAGTACTTC
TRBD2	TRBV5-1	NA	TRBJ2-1	CASGSPGGRARSYNEQFF	TGCGCCAGCGGCTCCCCCGGCGGGAGGGCCAGGTCCTACAATGAGCAGTTCTTC
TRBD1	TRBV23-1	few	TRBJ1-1	CASGRQGSDEAFF	TGCGCCAGCGGCCGACAGGGGTCGGATGAAGCTTTCTTT
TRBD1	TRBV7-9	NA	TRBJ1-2	CASSLRDRPDGYTF	TGTGCCAGCAGCTTAAGGGACAGACCCGATGGCTACACCTTC
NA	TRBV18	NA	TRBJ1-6	CASSPLPPKTDGNSPLHF	TGTGCCAGCTCACCACTTCCACCGAAGACAGACGGGAATTCACCCCTCCACTTT
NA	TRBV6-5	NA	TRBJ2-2	CASRVAGYTGELFF	TGTGCCAGCAGGGTGGCGGGGTACACCGGGGAGCTGTTTTTT
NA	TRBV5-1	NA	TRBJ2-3	CASKSSGTDTQYF	TGCGCCAGCAAGAGTAGCGGCACAGATACGCAGTATTTT
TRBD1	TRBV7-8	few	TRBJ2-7	CASSSPGQKAYEQYF	TGTGCCAGCAGCTCGCCGGGACAGAAAGCCTACGAGCAGTACTTC
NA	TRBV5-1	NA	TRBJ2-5	CASSPGRGQETQYF	TGCGCCAGCAGCCCCGGACGGGGCCAAGAGACCCAGTACTTC